These 29 T cell receptor beta chains originate from one sample sequenced in a study of blood T cell repertoires in COVID-19. Profiling relied on immunoSEQ multiplex PCR, and the TCRdb table lists in-frame clones only, not all of them. The repertoire holds over 95,000 clones, approximately 85% seen once, with 3.4% in the top ten. Source material: peripheral blood. Receptor source: a man aged 35 to 55 with acute or convalescent COVID-19.

This clone has only one observation. The CDR3 reads CASMRASGGSREQYF. The CDR3 nucleotides are TGTGCCAGCATGAGGGCTAGCGGGGGGAGTCGGGAGCAGTACTTC. The rearrangement links TRBV2 to TRBJ2-7; TRBD2 matches at 11 bases. The J segment lost 7 bases and the V segment lost 7 bases, leaving 12 bases of the junction unmatched. CDR1 and CDR2 (germline): SNHLY, FYNNEI. This CDR3 is built from 15 residues.

There are a few counts of this clone. The V and J genes are TRBV7-3 and TRBJ2-1, with 8 bases identical to TRBD2. The CDR3 consists of 15 residues. The V gene end was trimmed by 3 bases and the J gene end by 4 bases; junction bases not matched to a gene: 5. CDR1 and CDR2 (germline): SGHTA, FQGTGA. The CDR3 bases are TGTGCCAGCAGCTTGGCCGGGACTAGGTACAATGAGCAGTTCTTC. Its translation: CASSLAGTRYNEQFF. The full variable domain, rest sourced from reference TRBV7-3 and TRBJ2-1, is GAGVSQTPSNKVTEKGKYVELRCDPISGHTALYWYRQSLGQGPEFLIYFQGTGAADDSGLPNDRFFAVRPEGSVSTLKIQRTERGDSAVYLCASSLAGTRYNEQFFGPGTRLTVL.

The chain carries TRBV11-2 and TRBJ2-7; 9 bases match TRBD2. The CDR3 sequence is 16 residues long. Losses at the gene ends were 3 bases for V and 6 bases for J; bases not matched to a gene: 12. Germline CDR1 reads SGHAT; CDR2 reads FQNNGV. The CDR3 protein is CASSFGSGTSSVEQYF. In DNA form, the CDR3 reads TGTGCCAGCAGCTTCGGTTCCGGGACTAGCAGCGTCGAGCAGTACTTC.

This clone was recorded only once. The chain carries TRBV18 and TRBJ1-2; D is unresolved. Germline values: CDR1 KGHSH, CDR2 LQKENI. The CDR3 extends over 14 amino acids. V was clipped by 3 bases and J by 0 bases, with 8 bases between them. The CDR3 here is CASSPRSTNYGYTF. In nucleotides, the CDR3 is TGTGCCAGCTCACCTAGGAGTACTAACTATGGCTACACCTTC.

The chain links TRBV2 to TRBJ2-7; possibly TRBD2 for D (5 bases). The CDR3 consists of 12 residues. Germline V gene lookup returns CDR1 SNHLY and CDR2 FYNNEI. V was clipped by 5 bases and J by 5 bases, with 10 bases between them. This CDR3 reads CASSTGLNEQYF. The CDR3 DNA sequence: TGTGCCAGCAGTACCGGACTTAACGAGCAGTACTTC.

The chain has TRBV30 and TRBJ1-6, with 8 bases matching TRBD1. V lost 3 bases to trimming and J lost 8 bases; unmatched junction nucleotides: 3. Germline V gene sequence: CDR1 GTSNPN, CDR2 SVGIG (reference sequence). The CDR3 runs to 13 residues. The CDR3 loop reads CAWRGQAYSPLHF. The CDR3 coding sequence is TGTGCCTGGAGGGGACAGGCCTATTCACCCCTCCACTTT.

The chain couples TRBV13 to TRBJ2-1; D is possibly TRBD1 (7 bases). The CDR3 totals 15 residues. CDR1 is PRHDT, CDR2 FYEKMQ, per germline (reference sequence). V lost 3 bases and J 3 bases, leaving 12 bases between the germline ends. The CDR3 sequence is CASSFRGEFYNEQFF. The CDR3, as DNA: TGTGCCAGCAGCTTCAGGGGGGAATTCTACAATGAGCAGTTCTTC.

The CDR3 region has the DNA TGTGCCAGCAGCTCAATCGGGGGGGCAGATACGCAGTATTTT. Encoded protein: CASSSIGGADTQYF. The gene calls are TRBV13 and TRBJ2-3, with 8 bases that match TRBD2. CDR1 is PRHDT and CDR2 is FYEKMQ in the germline V gene (reference sequence). Trimming at V came to 4 bases and at J to 4 bases, leaving 4 bases not matched to a gene. The CDR3 length is 14 residues. The variable domain in full, with the rest retrieved from reference TRBV13 and TRBJ2-3, is AAGVIQSPRHLIKEKRETATLKCYPIPRHDTVYWYQQGPGQDPQFLISFYEKMQSDKGSIPDRFSAQQFSDYHSELNMSSLELGDSALYFCASSSIGGADTQYFGPGTRLTVL.

V and J are TRBV4-2 and TRBJ2-2; D is unresolved. The CDR3 consists of 16 residues. V was pared by 0 bases and J by 0 bases, with 8 bases between. Germline V gene sequence: CDR1 LGHNA, CDR2 YNFKEQ. The CDR3 here is CASSQDSYPNTGELFF. The CDR3 coding sequence is TGTGCCAGCAGCCAAGATAGCTACCCGAACACCGGGGAGCTGTTTTTT.

The chain joins TRBV7-9 to TRBJ2-7; 9 bases are shared with TRBD1. J gave up 5 bases and V 6 bases, and 14 bases lay outside the gene matches. Per germline, CDR1 SEHNR and CDR2 FQNEAQ (reference sequence). This CDR3 region has 16 residues. The CDR3 reads CASSSFRDRVVDEQYF. Written as DNA, the CDR3 is TGTGCCAGCAGTTCTTTTAGGGACAGGGTAGTAGACGAGCAGTACTTC.

As to this clone: Other DNA sequences from this sample encode an identical CDR3 as well. This chain joins TRBV29-1 and TRBJ2-7; TRBD2 matches 7 bases. In germline, CDR1 is SQVTM, CDR2 ANQGSEA. This CDR3 region has 14 residues. Losses at the gene ends were 3 bases for V and 3 bases for J; bases not matched to a gene: 8. The CDR3: CSVEGSGADYEQYF. The CDR3 nucleotides read TGCAGCGTTGAGGGCAGCGGGGCGGACTACGAGCAGTACTTC.

The rearrangement joins TRBV20-1 to TRBJ1-2, with D maybe TRBD1 (5 bases). Germline CDR1 DFQATT, CDR2 SNEGSKA (reference sequence). This CDR3 spans 11 amino acids. The CDR3 protein is CRAGGLYGYTF. The CDR3 region has the DNA TGCAGGGCTGGGGGACTATATGGCTACACCTTC.

A few counts support this clone. This specimen includes other DNA sequences encoding the same CDR3. The rearrangement joins TRBV5-4 to TRBJ1-1; D remains unclear. The CDR3 is 12 residues long. Germline V gives CDR1 SGHNT, CDR2 YYREEE (reference sequence). The V end lost 2 bases, the J end lost 1 base, and 3 bases lay between the germline ends. The DNA of the CDR3 is TGTGCCAGCAGCTTCAGGAACACTGAAGCTTTCTTT. It translates to CASSFRNTEAFF.

This chain uses TRBV7-2 with TRBJ2-7; 7 bases are shared with TRBD2. CDR1 and CDR2 (germline): SGHTA, FQGNSA. After removal of 5 bases from V and 3 bases from J, the junction contained 7 bases not matched to a gene. The CDR3 contains 14 residues. The CDR3 sequence: CASSMSSGNYEQYF. The CDR3 DNA reads TGTGCCAGCAGCATGTCGAGCGGGAACTACGAGCAGTACTTC.

The chain joins TRBV5-5 to TRBJ2-7; TRBD2 aligns across 11 bases. This CDR3 contains 13 residues. V dropped 5 bases and J dropped 2; count of bases not matched to a gene: 0. The germline gives CDR1 SGHKS, CDR2 YYEKEE (reference sequence). The CDR3 DNA is TGTGCCAGCAGACTAGCGGGAGCCTACGAGCAGTACTTC. Translated, it gives CASRLAGAYEQYF.

This sequence joins TRBV6-4 and TRBJ2-3, with 12 nucleotides matching TRBD1. Germline values: CDR1 MRHNA, CDR2 SNTAGT. The trim removed 4 bases at V and 3 bases at J, leaving 2 bases unmatched. The CDR3 length is 15 residues. This CDR3 reads CASSGGQGATDTQYF. As DNA, the CDR3 is TGTGCCAGCAGTGGGGGACAGGGGGCAACAGATACGCAGTATTTT.

The chain couples TRBV30 to TRBJ2-2; no reliable D call. The CDR3 contains 13 residues. CDR1 and CDR2 (germline): GTSNPN, SVGIG (reference sequence). The V end was cut by 5 bases, the J end by 4 bases, with 11 bases between. The DNA for the CDR3 is TGTGCCTGGCGGCCGAGGCTCACCGGGGAGCTGTTTTTT. This sequence encodes CAWRPRLTGELFF.

The chain joins TRBV2 to TRBJ1-1, with TRBD1 as a possible D gene (5 bases). Per germline, CDR1 SNHLY and CDR2 FYNNEI. The CDR3 loop spans 13 amino acids. V lost 4 bases and J 3 bases, leaving 9 bases between the germline ends. CDR3 in amino acids: CASSVLTDTEAFF. Written as DNA, the CDR3 is TGTGCCAGCAGTGTGCTGACAGACACTGAAGCTTTCTTT. Full variable domain (missing parts from reference TRBV2 and TRBJ1-1): EPEVTQTPSHQVTQMGQEVILRCVPISNHLYFYWYRQILGQKVEFLVSFYNNEISEKSEIFDDQFSVERPDGSNFTLKIRSTKLEDSAMYFCASSVLTDTEAFFGQGTRLTVV.

The chain combines TRBV9 with TRBJ1-5; 8 nucleotides line up with TRBD1. V was clipped by 4 bases and J by 0 bases; unmatched bases: 3. CDR1 is SGDLS, CDR2 YYNGEE, per germline. The CDR3 has 15 amino acids. The CDR3 region is CASSSGGFSNQPQHF. The CDR3 DNA reads TGTGCCAGCAGCTCAGGGGGCTTTAGCAATCAGCCCCAGCATTTT.

The chain is built from TRBV10-3 and TRBJ2-1, with TRBD2 as a possible D gene (5 bases). Germline CDR1 ENHRY, CDR2 SYGVKD. V lost 4 bases, J lost 9 bases, and 19 bases lay in between. CDR3 size: 15 residues. The CDR3 reads CAISVTSSGVREQFF. For the CDR3, the DNA is TGTGCCATCAGTGTCACGAGCAGCGGAGTACGTGAGCAGTTCTTC.

The V and J genes are TRBV19 and TRBJ1-1; D may be TRBD1 (6 bases). Trimming left V 7 bases short and J 11 bases short, with 23 bases between. The CDR3 loop spans 14 amino acids. In germline, CDR1 is LNHDA, CDR2 SQIVND (reference sequence). DNA for the CDR3: TGTGCCAGTACCCCAGATGGCACAGGGTTAGAGGCTTTCTTT. Its protein product is CASTPDGTGLEAFF.

This chain uses TRBV11-2 with TRBJ2-5; TRBD2 is a possible D gene (5 bases). The CDR3 contains 17 residues. V dropped 2 bases and J dropped 1 base, with 17 bases sitting between them. Germline V gene data show CDR1 as SGHAT and CDR2 as FQNNGV. The CDR3 bases are TGTGCCAGCAGCTTACCCCCGGGGAGTCCCTTCCAAGAGACCCAGTACTTC. Translating it yields CASSLPPGSPFQETQYF.

The chain joins TRBV7-9 to TRBJ2-1; TRBD1 is a possible D gene (6 bases). Trimming left V 5 bases short and J 0 bases short, with 8 bases between. Germline V CDR1 and CDR2: SEHNR, FQNEAQ (reference sequence). The CDR3 is 14 residues long. DNA for the CDR3: TGTGCCAGCAGCCTACAGGGCTCCTACAATGAGCAGTTCTTC. It yields the protein CASSLQGSYNEQFF.

The chain couples TRBV14 to TRBJ1-2, with 8 nucleotides matching TRBD1. V trimming: 1 base; J trimming: 4 bases; junction bases outside the gene matches: 8. Germline V gene sequence: CDR1 SGHDN, CDR2 FVKESK. This CDR3 is built from 16 residues. CDR3 amino acids: CASSQGTGTSSYGYTF. As DNA, the CDR3 is TGTGCCAGCAGCCAAGGGACAGGGACTTCGAGCTATGGCTACACCTTC.

CDR3: CASSWGGAGRANVLTF. The CDR3 DNA reads TGTGCCAGCAGCTGGGGGGGGGCAGGGAGGGCCAACGTCCTGACTTTC. The chain joins TRBV5-4 to TRBJ2-6; possible D gene TRBD2, 7 bases. CDR3 size: 16 residues. Trimming took off 3 bases at V and 5 bases at J, with 15 bases between the two ends. The germline V gene has CDR1 SGHNT and CDR2 YYREEE (reference sequence).

This clone was observed a few times. The chain has TRBV4-1 and TRBJ2-1, with 10 nucleotides matching TRBD2. J lost 5 bases, V lost 3 bases, and 10 bases had no gene match. CDR3 length: 17 residues. CDR1 is MGHRA, CDR2 YSYEKL, per germline. The CDR3: CASSQPGLAGENNEQFF. The CDR3 coding sequence is TGCGCCAGCAGCCAGCCGGGGCTAGCGGGGGAAAACAATGAGCAGTTCTTC.

V gene TRBV2 combines with J gene TRBJ1-2; D unresolved. Between the trimmed V and J ends, which lost 4 bases and 4 bases, there was a span of 16 bases. The CDR3 length is 15 residues. Germline CDR1 reads SNHLY; CDR2 reads FYNNEI. The CDR3 nucleotides are TGTGCCAGCAGTGCAGTTGATCCGAACCCCTATGGCTACACCTTC. This translates into CASSAVDPNPYGYTF.

In this sample, this clone turned up once. This chain connects TRBV24-1 to TRBJ2-4; no reliable D call. Germline values: CDR1 KGHDR, CDR2 SFDVKD. Deletions cut 10 bases from V and 0 bases from J, with 12 bases between. This CDR3 is 14 amino acids long. As DNA, the CDR3 is TGTGCCACAGCAGACACTTTAGCCAAAAACATTCAGTACTTC. As protein: CATADTLAKNIQYF.

This chain uses TRBV5-1 with TRBJ2-3; TRBD2 aligns across 9 bases. Germline CDR1 reads SGHRS; CDR2 reads YFSETQ. This CDR3 is built from 16 residues. The ends lost 0 bases at V and 2 bases at J; junction bases unmatched: 4. CDR3 region: CASSLEGLAATDTQYF. The CDR3, as DNA: TGCGCCAGCAGCTTGGAGGGACTAGCCGCCACAGATACGCAGTATTTT.